This T cell receptor (beta chain) was obtained from a study of blood T cell repertoires in COVID-19. Enrolled through a virtual design, the participants were between 18 and 89 years of age and came from about two dozen US areas. Cohort placement rested on clinical history that participants reported themselves. All recovered Cohort 3 donors got two negative PCRs, got clearance, or saw symptom resolution. Trimming took 5 bases from V and 5 from J; bases not matched to a gene: 8. The CDR3 has 14 residues. Germline CDR1 SEHNR, CDR2 FQNEAQ (reference sequence). Methods used by the authors: By means of reference gene primer amplification, nucleated cell counts were estimated. Here immunoSEQ multiplex PCR was the method, and the copy in TCRdb shows in-frame clones only, minus some. For V, J and clone size, that table is used; D and trimming come from the DNA. This table has roughly 360,000 clones, 70% to 90% appearing once.

The clonotype was recovered from a man in his thirties or forties who had recovered from COVID-19. Specimen: PBMCs or T cells enriched from blood (not recorded which). V usage is TRBV7-9 and J usage is TRBJ1-1, with 7 bases aligning to TRBD1. The CDR3 region has the DNA TGTGCCAGCAGCCCCCTCAGGGGGAGTACTGAAGCTTTCTTT. Protein sequence: CASSPLRGSTEAFF.